Listed here is a single TCR beta chain. In the original processing: Amplification of reference gene primers was used by the study to estimate nucleated cell counts. TCRdb's copy holds only in-frame clones and misses some; the assay was immunoSEQ multiplex PCR. That table gives V, J and clone size, and the DNA gave D and trimming. The sample holds about 77,000 clones, 80% seen once. This sample is part of a study of blood T cell repertoires in COVID-19. Study as a whole: PBMCs, B-cell-depleted T cells, or T cells provided the cDNA or gDNA that made up the material.

Germline-derived CDR1 and CDR2 are MNHEY and SVGEGT. The CDR3 is made up of 15 amino acids. V lost 2 bases, J lost 3 bases, and 6 bases stayed unmatched. The sequence was obtained from a woman in her seventies with acute or convalescent COVID-19. Material for sequencing was peripheral blood. This chain links TRBV6-2 or TRBV6-3 with TRBJ1-2; 7 bases are shared with TRBD1. The CDR3 region is CASSYTLQGYYGYTF. The CDR3 bases are TGTGCCAGCAGTTACACCTTACAGGGGTACTATGGCTACACCTTC.